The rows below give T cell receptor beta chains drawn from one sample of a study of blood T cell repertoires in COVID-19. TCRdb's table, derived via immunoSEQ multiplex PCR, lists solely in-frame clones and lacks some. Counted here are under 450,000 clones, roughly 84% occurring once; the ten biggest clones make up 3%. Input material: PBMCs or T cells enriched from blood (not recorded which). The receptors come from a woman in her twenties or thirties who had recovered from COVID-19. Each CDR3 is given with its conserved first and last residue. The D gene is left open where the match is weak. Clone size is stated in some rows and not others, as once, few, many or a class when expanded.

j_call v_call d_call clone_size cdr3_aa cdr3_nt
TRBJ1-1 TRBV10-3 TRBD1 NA CAISVQGANTEAFF TGTGCCATCAGTGTCCAGGGGGCGAACACTGAAGCTTTCTTT
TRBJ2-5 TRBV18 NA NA CASSPTLGAETQYF TGTGCCAGCTCGCCTACACTAGGTGCAGAGACCCAGTACTTC
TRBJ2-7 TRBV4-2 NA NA CASSPGRAEQYF TGTGCCAGCAGCCCCGGCAGGGCCGAGCAGTACTTC
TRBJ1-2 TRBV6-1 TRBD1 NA CASSEQGAGGYTF TGTGCCAGCAGTGAACAGGGGGCTGGGGGCTACACCTTC
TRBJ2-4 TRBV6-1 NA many CASSEAPEGIQYF TGTGCCAGCAGTGAAGCGCCGGAGGGCATTCAGTACTTC
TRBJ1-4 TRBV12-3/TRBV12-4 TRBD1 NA CASSAQGFEKLFF TGTGCCAGCAGTGCACAGGGGTTTGAAAAACTGTTTTTT
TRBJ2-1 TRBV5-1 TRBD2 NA CASSMEPGLADNEQFF TGCGCCAGCAGCATGGAACCGGGACTAGCGGACAATGAGCAGTTCTTC
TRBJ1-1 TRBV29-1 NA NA CSVVPAWAGNTEAFF TGCAGCGTTGTCCCGGCTTGGGCTGGGAACACTGAAGCTTTCTTT
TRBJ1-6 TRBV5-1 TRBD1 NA CASSWPGQGSTLHF TGCGCCAGCAGCTGGCCCGGACAGGGGTCCACCCTCCACTTT
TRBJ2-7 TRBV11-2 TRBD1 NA CASSLVPDRASEQYF TGTGCCAGCAGCTTAGTTCCGGACAGGGCCTCTGAGCAGTACTTC
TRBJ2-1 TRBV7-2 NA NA CASSQTGQTYNEQFF TGTGCCAGCAGCCAGACGGGTCAAACCTACAATGAGCAGTTCTTC
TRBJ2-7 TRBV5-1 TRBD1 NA CASSPGTSGQGGEQYF TGCGCCAGCAGCCCGGGGACCTCGGGACAGGGGGGCGAGCAGTACTTC
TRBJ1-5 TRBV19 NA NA CASIVCRTYSNQPQHF TGTGCCAGTATAGTCTGCCGCACCTATAGCAATCAGCCCCAGCATTTT
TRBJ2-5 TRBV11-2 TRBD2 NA CASSWGSGMMRETQYF TGTGCCAGCAGCTGGGGTAGCGGGATGATGAGAGAGACCCAGTACTTC
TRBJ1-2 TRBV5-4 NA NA CASSRSSTVNYGYTF TGTGCCAGCAGCCGATCTTCCACAGTTAACTATGGCTACACCTTC
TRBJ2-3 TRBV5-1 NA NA CASSLRASGVTDTQYF TGCGCCAGCAGCTTGCGGGCCAGCGGAGTCACAGATACGCAGTATTTT
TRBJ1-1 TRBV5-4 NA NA CASSLAIGATEAFF TGTGCCAGCAGCTTGGCGATTGGAGCCACTGAAGCTTTCTTT
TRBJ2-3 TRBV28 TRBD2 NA CASSLGTRDTDTQYF TGTGCCAGCAGTTTAGGGACTAGAGACACAGATACGCAGTATTTT
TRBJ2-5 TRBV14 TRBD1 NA CASSRDRASQETQYF TGTGCCAGCAGCCGGGACAGGGCTAGCCAAGAGACCCAGTACTTC
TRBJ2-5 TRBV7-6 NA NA CASSSLTSLQETQYF TGTGCCAGCAGCTCCCTGACTAGTTTGCAGGAGACCCAGTACTTC
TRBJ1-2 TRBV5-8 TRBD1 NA CASSGGGQGDKGYGYTF TGTGCCAGCAGCGGCGGGGGACAGGGTGACAAAGGCTATGGCTACACCTTC
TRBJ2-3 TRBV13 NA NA CASSLALRGAGDTQYF TGTGCCAGCAGCTTAGCTCTGCGTGGGGCCGGGGATACGCAGTATTTT
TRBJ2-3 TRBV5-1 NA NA CASRPGTYTDTQYF TGCGCCAGCAGACCCGGGACATACACAGATACGCAGTATTTT